This T cell receptor beta chain was observed in a study of beta chain features in type 1 diabetes. Notes on the study in general: Insertions at VDJ junctions were less frequent in type 1 diabetes patients. These patients also deleted more nucleotides at the same junctions. TCRB CDR3 length was moderately but significantly reduced in all four CD4+ subsets of Type 1 diabetes patients.

Trimming removed 2 bases from V and 7 bases from J, with 14 bases in between. This CDR3 contains 14 residues. The V gene's germline CDR1 is SGHTA and CDR2 FQGNSA. All of the isolated RNA was reverse transcribed, so expressed TCRB transcripts were sequenced. Method: immunoSEQ multiplex PCR; TCRdb's copy keeps in-frame clones and lacks some. The repertoire holds roughly 230,000 clones, with approximately 10% as singletons. Sort purity for all populations was recorded as exceeding 98%. This clone was counted only a few times. Its antigen is unknown. The source is a man under 40 with type 1 diabetes. The chain is built from TRBV7-2 and TRBJ1-2; TRBD1 might be the D (5 bases). The material sequenced was naive CD4+ T cells from blood. The CDR3 loop is CASSLRVAGGGYTF. The CDR3 DNA sequence: TGTGCCAGCAGCTTACGAGTGGCGGGGGGTGGCTACACCTTC. The entire variable domain, with the rest obtained from reference TRBV7-2 and TRBJ1-2, is as follows: GAGVSQSPSNKVTEKGKDVELRCDPISGHTALYWYRQSLGQGLEFLIYFQGNSAPDKSGLPSDRFSAERTGGSVSTLTIQRTQQEDSAVYLCASSLRVAGGGYTFGSGTRLTVV.